Below, one T cell receptor beta chain is given with its context. Antigen unknown. This entry is derived from a study of response to subunit inactivated influenza vaccine. General study results and limits: The study's authors posited that every seasonal influenza vaccination enlists few new T cells.

TCRdb fed the RT-PCR reads into MiXCR, producing one record per CDR3 protein. The data contain about 190,000 distinct CDR3 sequences, around 14% of them singletons. Germline CDR1 is MGHRA and CDR2 is YSYEKL. The CDR3 has 17 amino acids. The J segment lost 9 bases and the V segment lost 0 bases, leaving 13 bases of the junction unmatched. The material was CD8+ T cells sorted from PBMCs, obtained about 5 days after vaccination. This TCR was sampled from a man aged 50-59 years who received an inactivated influenza vaccine. V and J are TRBV4-1 and TRBJ2-5, with 10 nucleotides matching TRBD1. CDR3 sequence (DNA): TGCGCCAGCAGCCAAGAGATTGTGGGACAGGGGTCTAGGGCCCAGTACTTC. It encodes CASSQEIVGQGSRAQYF.